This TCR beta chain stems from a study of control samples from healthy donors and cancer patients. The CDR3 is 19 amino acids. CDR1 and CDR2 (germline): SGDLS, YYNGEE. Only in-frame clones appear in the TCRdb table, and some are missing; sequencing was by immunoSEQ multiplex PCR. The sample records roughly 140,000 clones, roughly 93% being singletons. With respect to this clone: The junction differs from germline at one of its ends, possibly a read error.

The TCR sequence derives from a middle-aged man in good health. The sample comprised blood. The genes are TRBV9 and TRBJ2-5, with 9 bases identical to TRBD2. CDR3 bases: TGTGCCCGCAGCGAGGGGGTTGCGGGAGGGAGGGCCCTCGGGGAGACCCAGTACTTC. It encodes CARSEGVAGGRALGETQYF.